The 2 T cell receptor beta chains listed next were all sequenced from one sample in a study of blood T cell repertoires in COVID-19. Clones were sequenced by immunoSEQ multiplex PCR, and TCRdb holds only the in-frame ones, with some missing. The table lists some 67,000 clones, about 89% of them singletons. Sequenced sample: peripheral blood. The receptor set was obtained from a man aged 45 to 65 with active COVID-19.

This chain links TRBV9 with TRBJ1-4, with a tentative D call TRBD1 (6 bases). Germline V lookup: CDR1 SGDLS, CDR2 YYNGEE. The CDR3 contains 14 residues. V dropped 0 bases and J dropped 7 bases, with 10 bases sitting between them. This chain's CDR3 is CASSVDGTSEKLFF. The CDR3 bases are TGTGCCAGCAGCGTAGACGGGACAAGTGAAAAACTGTTTTTT.

The gene calls are TRBV12-3 or TRBV12-4 and TRBJ2-1, with D maybe TRBD2 (6 bases). Trimming pared 3 bases from V and 4 bases from J, leaving 7 bases between. The CDR3 extends over 13 amino acids. Written as DNA, the CDR3 is TGTGCCAGCAGTTTGGGGGGATACAATGAGCAGTTCTTC. Protein product: CASSLGGYNEQFF.